Presented here are 13 T cell receptor beta chains from one specimen sequenced in a study of blood T cells in healthy people across ages. The authors ran a second PCR of 7 to 11 cycles using a sample-barcoded 5' primer and a J-beta primer mix. TCRdb reanalysed the 5' RACE reads using MiXCR and keeps one entry per CDR3 protein. The sample carries hundreds of thousands of distinct CDR3 sequences, about 42% recorded once. Input material: blood. The origin of the receptors is a woman aged 60-70 years in good health.

The gene calls are TRBV6-5 and TRBJ2-1; 10 bases are a match to TRBD1. The V segment lost 5 bases and the J segment 9 bases; nucleotides outside the gene matches: 7. Germline CDR1 is MNHEY and CDR2 is SVGAGI. The length of the CDR3 is 14 residues. The CDR3 here is CASSNRDRGFEQFF. Written as DNA, the CDR3 is TGTGCCAGCAGTAACCGGGACAGGGGTTTTGAGCAGTTCTTC.

In regard to this clonotype: This clone may be a read error of a much larger clone one base away. The chain joins TRBV10-3 to TRBJ2-1, with D tentatively TRBD1 or TRBD2 (5 bases each). CDR3 length: 15 amino acids. Germline-derived CDR1 and CDR2 are ENHRY and SYGVKD. The CDR3 sequence: CAIRDHRDLNNERFF. CDR3 sequence (DNA): TGTGCCATCAGGGACCACCGGGACCTCAACAATGAGCGGTTCTTC.

The CDR3 DNA reads as TGCAGTGCTAGAGATTGGGGGACAGGGGGGTCCTACGAGCAGTACTTC. It is translated as CSARDWGTGGSYEQYF. The chain recombines TRBV20-1 with TRBJ2-7; the match to TRBD1 covers 11 bases. The trim removed 0 bases at V and 1 base at J, leaving 5 bases unmatched. The CDR3 is 16 amino acids. CDR1 DFQATT and CDR2 SNEGSKA come from the germline V gene (reference sequence).

There are many counts of this clonotype. CDR3 protein: CASSFAPHMGGRSYEQYF. The CDR3, as DNA: TGTGCCAGCAGTTTTGCCCCCCATATGGGGGGGCGCTCCTACGAGCAGTACTTC. This chain joins TRBV27 and TRBJ2-7; a possible D gene is TRBD2 (7 bases). The V gene lost 3 bases and the J gene lost 0 bases, with 21 bases spanning the gap. Germline CDR1 reads MNHEY; CDR2 reads SMNVEV (reference sequence). The CDR3 covers 18 residues.

This clonotype has just a few counts. CDR3 in DNA: TGCGCCAGCAGCCCGAATCGACAGACGAACACTGAAGCTTTCTTT. Translation gives CASSPNRQTNTEAFF. The chain employs TRBV5-1 and TRBJ1-1; tentative D call: TRBD1 (5 bases). The V end was cut by 4 bases, the J end by 1 base, with 14 bases between. CDR3 size: 15 residues. Germline CDR1 reads SGHRS; CDR2 reads YFSETQ.

Comment on this clonotype: Germline and junction disagree at one end, which may indicate a read error. The CDR3 DNA follows: TGTGCCAACAGCTTCGACAGGGCTGAAGCTTTCTTT. It encodes CANSFDRAEAFF. The V call is TRBV13, the J call TRBJ1-1; 7 bases agree with TRBD1. The CDR3 loop spans 12 amino acids. Germline V gene sequence: CDR1 PRHDT, CDR2 FYEKMQ (reference sequence).

The chain carries TRBV6-1 and TRBJ2-1; 10 bases are a match to TRBD2. This CDR3 is built from 15 residues. Germline CDR1 and CDR2: MNHNS and SASEGT. V dropped 2 bases and J dropped 9; count of bases not matched to a gene: 7. CDR3 sequence: CASSELAGVGGEQFF. The CDR3 DNA reads as TGTGCCAGCAGTGAACTAGCGGGAGTTGGGGGTGAGCAGTTCTTC.

V gene TRBV12-3 or TRBV12-4 combines with J gene TRBJ2-7, with a possible D match to TRBD2 (6 bases). With 1 base removed from V and 2 bases from J, the gap between germline ends came to 9 bases. The CDR3 sequence is 14 residues long. The CDR3 here is CASSLGSGAYEQYF. The CDR3 region has the DNA TGTGCCAGCAGTTTAGGCTCGGGAGCCTACGAGCAGTACTTC.

Points on this clonotype: A much larger clone differs from this one at a single base, so this may be a read error. The CDR3 spells CSAKYQGARDEQYF. For the CDR3, the DNA is TGCAGTGCTAAATACCAGGGGGCTCGGGACGAGCAGTACTTC. The V gene is TRBV20-1, the J gene TRBJ2-5, with 8 bases aligning to TRBD1. The end of the DNA is better explained by TRBJ2-7, so the J call may be wrong. Germline loops: CDR1 DFQATT, CDR2 SNEGSKA (reference sequence). The CDR3 covers 14 residues.

J is TRBJ2-5 and V is TRBV20-1; the D is unclear. Per the germline V gene, CDR1 is DFQATT and CDR2 is SNEGSKA (reference sequence). The CDR3 is made up of 15 amino acids. V lost 0 bases, J lost 1 base, and 12 bases lay in between. The CDR3 region is CSARDGTQLQETQYF. In nucleotides, the CDR3 is TGCAGTGCTAGAGATGGCACACAGCTCCAAGAGACCCAGTACTTC.

This rearrangement joins TRBV4-1 to TRBJ2-5; 13 nucleotides line up with TRBD2. V shed 0 bases, J shed 5 bases, and the junction held 6 bases outside the gene matches. The length of the CDR3 is 17 residues. Germline-derived CDR1 and CDR2 are MGHRA and YSYEKL. The CDR3: CASSQDTSGRARETQYF. The CDR3 nucleotides are TGCGCCAGCAGCCAAGACACTAGCGGGAGGGCCCGCGAGACCCAGTACTTC.

The V gene is TRBV12-3 or TRBV12-4, the J gene TRBJ2-3; D unresolved. Trimming cost V 5 bases and J 3 bases, with 6 bases left between them. The CDR3 contains 12 residues. CDR3 nucleotide sequence: TGTGCCAGCAGTATCTGGACAGATACGCAGTATTTT. Its translation: CASSIWTDTQYF.

Ten or more counts support this clonotype. This chain joins TRBV11-2 and TRBJ2-3, with 12 bases aligning to TRBD2. This CDR3 is 18 amino acids long. From germline, CDR1 is SGHAT and CDR2 FQNNGV. Germline trimming cut 4 bases from V and 4 bases from J; bases unmatched to any gene: 12. CDR3 residues: CASSSRPRLAGEPDTQYF. The CDR3 nucleotides read TGTGCCAGCAGCTCCAGACCGAGACTAGCGGGAGAACCAGATACGCAGTATTTT.